These 2 T cell receptor beta chains were all obtained from the same sample, sequenced in a study of naive and memory T cell subsets (dated by TCRdb to 2015 to 2018). Libraries were constructed by UMI-ligation and nested PCR. The run used an Illumina MiSeq. An equimolar mix of two oligonucleotides covering both TRBC1 and TRBC2 was used as the beta constant-region primer. Four rounds of PCR were used to amplify ligated cDNA, with nested alpha and beta constant-region primers being used together with the SP2 primer. TCRdb redid the processing of the public reads, applying fastp at Q25 and MiXCR, and retained in-frame beta chains. Rows are unified per CDR3 protein, each entry keeping the most common DNA and genes. This sample lists under 150,000 distinct CDR3 sequences; 15% to 20% were detected once. 0.55% to 0.75% of the sample is in the top ten clones. General conclusions and limits of the study: A few larger clonotypes were present in naive repertoires, particularly the CD8 repertoires, and these clonotypes were possibly memory cells re-expressing CD45RA.

Their recognized antigens are unknown. The sample taken for sequencing was naive CD8+ T cells from blood. The cell subset or site label here, explained by the study, means: naive T cells, CD45RA high CD27+. The receptors here all came from a human donor in good health.

This chain joins TRBV6-1 and TRBJ2-1; 7 positions match TRBD2. The CDR3 covers 15 residues. Germline CDR1 and CDR2: MNHNS and SASEGT. Trimming removed 6 bases from V and 4 bases from J; junction bases left unmatched: 9. The CDR3 sequence: CASRVIAGEYNEQFF. Here the CDR3 DNA reads TGTGCCAGCAGAGTCATAGCGGGTGAATACAATGAGCAGTTCTTC.

The sample holds a few counts of this clonotype. V and J are TRBV28 and TRBJ2-3; 11 positions agree with TRBD1. The CDR3 extends over 15 amino acids. The germline V gene has CDR1 MDHEN and CDR2 SYDVKM. Losses at the gene ends were 4 bases for V and 5 bases for J; bases not matched to a gene: 5. Written as DNA, the CDR3 is TGTGCCAGCAGTTCCCCGGGACAGGGGGAAGATACGCAGTATTTT. Translation: CASSSPGQGEDTQYF. The variable domain in full, with the rest retrieved from reference TRBV28 and TRBJ2-3, is DVKVTQSSRYLVKRTGEKVFLECVQDMDHENMFWYRQDPGLGLRLIYFSYDVKMKEKGDIPEGYSVSREKKERFSLILESASTNQTSMYLCASSSPGQGEDTQYFGPGTRLTVL.